This TCR beta chain was profiled in a study of blood T cell repertoires in COVID-19. Whole-study context: Samples taken during acute and convalescent COVID-19 were collected in the United States, Italy and Spain.

In the original analysis: It was from reference gene primer amplification that nucleated cell counts were estimated. The method was immunoSEQ multiplex PCR; TCRdb's version includes in-frame clones alone and lacks a portion of them. The V and J calls and clone size come from that table; D and trimming were worked out from the DNA. This table holds about 240,000 clones, around 87% found once. V was pared by 5 bases and J by 6 bases, with 14 bases between. The germline CDR1 and CDR2 sequences are SEHNR and FQNEAQ (reference sequence). This CDR3 region has 14 residues. This TCR came from a woman in her 30s who had recovered from COVID-19. The V call is TRBV7-9, the J call TRBJ2-4; perhaps TRBD1 as D (6 bases). Sequenced sample: peripheral blood. CDR3 amino acids: CASSPRDRRNIQYF. The CDR3 coding sequence is TGTGCCAGCAGCCCCCGAGACAGGAGAAACATTCAGTACTTC.